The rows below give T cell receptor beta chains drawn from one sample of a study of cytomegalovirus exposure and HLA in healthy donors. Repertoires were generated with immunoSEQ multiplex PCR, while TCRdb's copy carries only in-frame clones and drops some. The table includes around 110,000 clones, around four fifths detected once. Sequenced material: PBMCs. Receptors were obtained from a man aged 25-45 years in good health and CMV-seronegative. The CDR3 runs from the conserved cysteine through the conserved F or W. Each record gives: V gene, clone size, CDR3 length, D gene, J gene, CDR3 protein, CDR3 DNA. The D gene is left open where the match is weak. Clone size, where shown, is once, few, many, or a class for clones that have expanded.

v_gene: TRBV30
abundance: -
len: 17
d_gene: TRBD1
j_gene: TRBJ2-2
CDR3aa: CAWSGAGQGTNTGELFF
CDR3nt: TGTGCCTGGAGTGGGGCCGGACAGGGGACGAACACCGGGGAGCTGTTTTTT

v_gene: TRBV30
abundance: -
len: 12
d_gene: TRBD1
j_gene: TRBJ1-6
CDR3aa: CACSGGNSPLHF
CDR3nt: TGTGCCTGCTCAGGGGGTAATTCACCCCTCCACTTT

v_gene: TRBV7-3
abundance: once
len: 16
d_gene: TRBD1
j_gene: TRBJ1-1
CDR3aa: CASSSRDRGKNTEAFF
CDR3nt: TGTGCCAGCAGCTCGCGGGACAGGGGCAAGAACACTGAAGCTTTCTTT

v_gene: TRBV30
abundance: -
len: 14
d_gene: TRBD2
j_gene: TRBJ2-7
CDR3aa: CAWSVAGGLYEQYF
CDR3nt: TGTGCCTGGAGTGTTGCGGGAGGACTCTACGAGCAGTACTTC

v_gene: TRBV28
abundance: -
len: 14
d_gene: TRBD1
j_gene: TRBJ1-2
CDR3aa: CATFSPGQEYGYTF
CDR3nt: TGTGCCACCTTTAGCCCGGGACAGGAATATGGCTACACCTTC

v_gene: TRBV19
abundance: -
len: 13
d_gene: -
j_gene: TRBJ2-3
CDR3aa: CATSPSATDTQYF
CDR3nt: TGTGCCACCTCTCCTAGCGCCACAGATACGCAGTATTTT

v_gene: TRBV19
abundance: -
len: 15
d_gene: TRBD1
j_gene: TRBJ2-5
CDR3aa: CASSPRQGPEETQYF
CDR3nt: TGTGCCAGTAGTCCTCGACAGGGGCCGGAGGAGACCCAGTACTTC

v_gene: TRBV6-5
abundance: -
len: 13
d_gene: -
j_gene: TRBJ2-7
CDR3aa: CASRQQQGCEQYF
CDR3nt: TGTGCCAGCAGACAACAACAGGGTTGCGAGCAGTACTTC

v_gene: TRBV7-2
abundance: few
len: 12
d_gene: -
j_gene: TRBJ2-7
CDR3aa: CASSGQQGSVYF
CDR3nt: TGTGCCAGCAGCGGACAACAGGGTTCGGTGTACTTC

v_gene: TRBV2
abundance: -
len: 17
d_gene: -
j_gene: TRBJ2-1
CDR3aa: CASSGLAGRNLYNEQFF
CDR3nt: TGTGCCAGCAGTGGACTCGCGGGGAGAAACCTCTACAATGAGCAGTTCTTC

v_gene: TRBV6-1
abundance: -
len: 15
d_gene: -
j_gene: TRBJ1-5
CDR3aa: CASNSQGGSNQPQHF
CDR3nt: TGTGCCAGCAATTCCCAGGGAGGGTCCAATCAGCCCCAGCATTTT

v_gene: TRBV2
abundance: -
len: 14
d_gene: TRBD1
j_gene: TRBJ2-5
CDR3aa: CASRDRGGVETQYF
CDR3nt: TGTGCCAGCAGGGACAGGGGGGGAGTAGAGACCCAGTACTTC

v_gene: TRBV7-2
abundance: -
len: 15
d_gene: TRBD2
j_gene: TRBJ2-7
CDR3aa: CASSLPTSGVYEQYF
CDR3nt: TGTGCCAGCAGCTTACCCACTAGCGGGGTCTACGAGCAGTACTTC

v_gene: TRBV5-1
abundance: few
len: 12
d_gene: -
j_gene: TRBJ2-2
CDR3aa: CASSLAGGELFF
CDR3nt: TGCGCCAGCAGCTTGGCGGGCGGGGAGCTGTTTTTT

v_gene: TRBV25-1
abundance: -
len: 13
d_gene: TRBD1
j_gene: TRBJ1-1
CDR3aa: CASSKGQDREAFF
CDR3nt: TGTGCCAGCAGTAAGGGACAGGACCGTGAAGCTTTCTTT

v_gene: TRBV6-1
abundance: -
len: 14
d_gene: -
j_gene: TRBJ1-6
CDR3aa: CASRTGLDNSPLHF
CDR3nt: TGTGCCAGCCGCACGGGGTTGGATAATTCACCCCTCCACTTT

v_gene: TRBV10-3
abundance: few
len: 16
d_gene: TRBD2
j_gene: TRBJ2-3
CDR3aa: CAISESPSGGTDTQYF
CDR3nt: TGTGCCATCAGTGAGTCTCCTAGCGGGGGCACAGATACGCAGTATTTT

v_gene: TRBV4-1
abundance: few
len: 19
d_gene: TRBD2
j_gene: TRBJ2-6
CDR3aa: CASSQGRAGAYSGANVLTF
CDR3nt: TGCGCCAGCAGCCAAGGGAGAGCGGGGGCCTACTCTGGGGCCAACGTCCTGACTTTC

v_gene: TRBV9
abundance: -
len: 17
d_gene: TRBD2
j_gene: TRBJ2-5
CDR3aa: CASSVGTSGTGRETQYF
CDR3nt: TGTGCCAGCAGCGTCGGGACTAGCGGGACAGGGCGGGAGACCCAGTACTTC

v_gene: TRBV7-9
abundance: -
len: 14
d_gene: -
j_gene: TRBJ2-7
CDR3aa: CASSLADLQNEQYF
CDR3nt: TGTGCCAGCAGCTTAGCGGACTTACAAAACGAGCAGTACTTC

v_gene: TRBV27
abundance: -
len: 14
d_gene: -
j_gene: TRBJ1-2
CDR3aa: CASSSRGPHYGYTF
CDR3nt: TGTGCCAGCAGCTCCAGGGGACCCCACTATGGCTACACCTTC

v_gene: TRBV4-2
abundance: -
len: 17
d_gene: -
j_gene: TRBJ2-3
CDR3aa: CASSQVWGLFRPDTQYF
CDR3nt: TGTGCCAGCAGCCAAGTCTGGGGACTCTTTAGACCGGATACGCAGTATTTT

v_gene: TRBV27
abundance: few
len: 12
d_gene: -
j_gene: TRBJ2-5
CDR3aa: CASSLSGGTQYF
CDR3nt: TGTGCCAGCAGTTTATCAGGGGGGACCCAGTACTTC

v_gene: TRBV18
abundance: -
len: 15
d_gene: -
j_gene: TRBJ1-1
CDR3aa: CASSPPSQSNTEAFF
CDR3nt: TGTGCCAGCTCACCACCGTCTCAGTCGAACACTGAAGCTTTCTTT

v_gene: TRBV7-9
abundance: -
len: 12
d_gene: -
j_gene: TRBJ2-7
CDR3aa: CASSPDPGEQYF
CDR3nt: TGTGCCAGCAGCCCCGACCCGGGCGAGCAGTACTTC

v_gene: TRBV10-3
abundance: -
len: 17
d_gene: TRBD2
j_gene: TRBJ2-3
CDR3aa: CAVTSRGGDIGGDTQYF
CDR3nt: TGTGCCGTCACTAGTCGGGGGGGCGACATAGGGGGAGATACGCAGTATTTT

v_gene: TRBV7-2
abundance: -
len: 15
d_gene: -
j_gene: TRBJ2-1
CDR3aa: CASSLGASVYNEQFF
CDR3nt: TGTGCCAGCAGCTTAGGGGCTAGCGTTTACAATGAGCAGTTCTTC

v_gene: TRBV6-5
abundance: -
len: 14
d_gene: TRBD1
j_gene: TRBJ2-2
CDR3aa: CASSRQGGTGELFF
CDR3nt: TGTGCCAGCAGTCGACAGGGGGGCACCGGGGAGCTGTTTTTT

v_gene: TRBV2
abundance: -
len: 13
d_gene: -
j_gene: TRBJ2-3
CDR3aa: CASSASRQDTQYF
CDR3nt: TGTGCCAGCAGTGCCTCTAGGCAAGATACGCAGTATTTT

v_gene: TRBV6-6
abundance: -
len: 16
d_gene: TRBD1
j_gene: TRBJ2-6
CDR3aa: CASTGQSISGANVLTF
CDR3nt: TGTGCCAGCACGGGACAGAGTATCTCTGGGGCCAACGTCCTGACTTTC

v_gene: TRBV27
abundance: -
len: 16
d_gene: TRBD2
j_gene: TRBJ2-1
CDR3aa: CASRPFLSGGSLEQFF
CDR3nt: TGTGCCAGCCGCCCCTTTCTTAGCGGGGGAAGCCTCGAGCAGTTCTTC

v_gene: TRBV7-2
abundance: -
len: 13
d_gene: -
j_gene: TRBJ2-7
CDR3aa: CASSSEPGYEQYF
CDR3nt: TGTGCCAGCAGCTCGGAACCGGGGTACGAGCAGTACTTC

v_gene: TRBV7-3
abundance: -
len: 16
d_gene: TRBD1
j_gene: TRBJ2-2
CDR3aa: CASSYAQGADTGELFF
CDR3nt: TGTGCCAGCAGCTACGCCCAGGGGGCGGACACCGGGGAGCTGTTTTTT

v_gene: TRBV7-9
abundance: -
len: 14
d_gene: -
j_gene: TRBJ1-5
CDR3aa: CASSPGGGTQPQHF
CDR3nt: TGTGCCAGCAGCCCGGGAGGGGGAACCCAGCCCCAGCATTTT

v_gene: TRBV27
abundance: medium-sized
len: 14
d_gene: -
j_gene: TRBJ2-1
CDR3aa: CASSLQSTYNEQFF
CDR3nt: TGTGCCAGCAGTTTACAGTCCACCTACAATGAGCAGTTCTTC

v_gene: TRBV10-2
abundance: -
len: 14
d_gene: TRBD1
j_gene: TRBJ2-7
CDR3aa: CASRAGTGSLEQYF
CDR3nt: TGCGCCAGCAGGGCCGGGACAGGGAGTTTGGAGCAGTACTTC

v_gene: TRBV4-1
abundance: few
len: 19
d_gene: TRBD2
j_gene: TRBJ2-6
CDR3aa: CASSQDSLAGNSGANVLTF
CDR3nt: TGCGCCAGCAGCCAAGATAGCCTAGCGGGGAACTCTGGGGCCAACGTCCTGACTTTC

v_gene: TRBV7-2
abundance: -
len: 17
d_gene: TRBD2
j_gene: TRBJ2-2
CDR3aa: CASSSGGSGRASGELFF
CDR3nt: TGTGCCAGCAGCTCCGGAGGGAGCGGGAGGGCTTCCGGGGAGCTGTTTTTT

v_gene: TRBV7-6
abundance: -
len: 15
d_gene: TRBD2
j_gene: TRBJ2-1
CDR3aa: CASSLESSGSTLQFF
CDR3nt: TGTGCCAGCAGCTTAGAGTCTAGCGGGAGCACCCTCCAGTTCTTC

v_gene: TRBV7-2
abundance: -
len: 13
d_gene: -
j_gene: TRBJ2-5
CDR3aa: CASSLQGQETQYF
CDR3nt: TGTGCCAGCAGCTTGCAGGGCCAAGAGACCCAGTACTTC

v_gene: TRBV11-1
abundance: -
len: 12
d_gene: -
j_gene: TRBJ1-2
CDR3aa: CASSHQGNGYTF
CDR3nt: TGTGCCAGCAGCCACCAGGGGAATGGCTACACCTTC

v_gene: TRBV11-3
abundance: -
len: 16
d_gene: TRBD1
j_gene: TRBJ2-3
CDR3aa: CASSLRTGASTDTQYF
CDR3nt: TGTGCCAGCAGCTTGAGGACAGGGGCTAGCACAGATACGCAGTATTTT

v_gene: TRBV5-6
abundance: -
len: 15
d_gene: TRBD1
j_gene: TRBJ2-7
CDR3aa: CASSLGTGQGYEQYF
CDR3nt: TGTGCCAGCAGCTTGGGAACGGGACAGGGCTACGAGCAGTACTTC

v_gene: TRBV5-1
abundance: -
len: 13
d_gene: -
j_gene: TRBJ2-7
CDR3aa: CASSAFSSNEQYF
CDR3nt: TGCGCCAGCAGCGCCTTCTCTAGCAACGAGCAGTACTTC

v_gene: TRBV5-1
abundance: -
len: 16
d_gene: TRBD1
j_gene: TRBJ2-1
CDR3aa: CASSLTGTGVRNWWFF
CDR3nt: TGCGCCAGCAGCTTGACCGGGACAGGGGTTCGAAATTGGTGGTTCTTC

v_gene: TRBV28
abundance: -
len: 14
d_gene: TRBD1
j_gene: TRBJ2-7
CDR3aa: CASRRQGDSYEQYF
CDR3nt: TGTGCCAGCAGGCGACAGGGCGACTCCTACGAGCAGTACTTC

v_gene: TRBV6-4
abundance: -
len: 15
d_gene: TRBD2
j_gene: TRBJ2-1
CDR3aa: CASSVSGGRNNEQFF
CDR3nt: TGTGCCAGCAGTGTAAGCGGGGGGCGCAACAATGAGCAGTTCTTC

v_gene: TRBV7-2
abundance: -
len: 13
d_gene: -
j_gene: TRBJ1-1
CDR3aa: CASRLQEFTEAFF
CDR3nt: TGTGCCAGCAGACTACAGGAGTTCACTGAAGCTTTCTTT

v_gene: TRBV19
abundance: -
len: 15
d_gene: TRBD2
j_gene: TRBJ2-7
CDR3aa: CASRSLAGGSYEQYF
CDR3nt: TGTGCCAGTAGGTCACTAGCGGGGGGCTCCTACGAGCAGTACTTC

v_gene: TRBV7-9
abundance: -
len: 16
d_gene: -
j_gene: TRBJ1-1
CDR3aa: CASSAHRARAKTEAFF
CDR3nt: TGTGCCAGCAGCGCGCACAGGGCGAGGGCAAAGACTGAAGCTTTCTTT